This entry lists 8 T cell receptor beta chains sequenced from one sample in a study of T cells after posttransplantation cyclophosphamide. Sequencing used immunoSEQ multiplex PCR; TCRdb keeps in-frame clones, though not all of them. Of tens of thousands of clones listed, about 93% are singletons. The sequenced material came from PBMCs. These TCRs come from a woman aged 30 to 39 in good health and a related stem cell transplant donor.

V gene TRBV9 combines with J gene TRBJ2-3, with D hard to call. Germline CDR1 SGDLS, CDR2 YYNGEE. V lost 1 base, J lost 3 bases, and 6 bases lay in between. This CDR3 contains 13 residues. CDR3 in DNA: TGTGCCAGCAGCGTAACCGGGACAGATACGCAGTATTTT. This gives the protein CASSVTGTDTQYF.

The J gene is TRBJ1-2, the V gene TRBV2; D perhaps matches TRBD1 (5 bases). There are 12 residues in the CDR3. Germline CDR1 SNHLY, CDR2 FYNNEI. V shed 7 bases and J shed 2 bases, with 8 bases lying between them. CDR3 residues: CASNNRNYGYTF. CDR3 bases: TGTGCCAGCAACAACAGGAACTATGGCTACACCTTC.

The genes are TRBV29-1 and TRBJ2-1, with 12 nucleotides matching TRBD2. The junction had 13 bases not matched to a gene; V was cut back by 6 bases and J by 7 bases. CDR3 size: 16 residues. Germline CDR1 and CDR2: SQVTM and ANQGSEA. For the CDR3, the DNA is TGCAGCGTCACAGCCTCGACTAGCGGGGGTCGTAATGAGCAGTTCTTC. Protein sequence: CSVTASTSGGRNEQFF.

This clone appeared a single time. The gene calls are TRBV5-1 and TRBJ2-4; no definite D call. The CDR3 length is 14 residues. Trimming removed 4 bases at V and 2 bases at J, with 10 bases between. Germline V gives CDR1 SGHRS, CDR2 YFSETQ. CDR3 in DNA: TGCGCCAGCAGCCCCATGGGGTCCAAAAACATTCAGTACTTC. Residues: CASSPMGSKNIQYF.

The chain has TRBV7-8 and TRBJ2-3; 8 nucleotides align to TRBD2. CDR1 and CDR2 from the germline V gene are SGHVS and FQNEAQ. With 4 bases clipped from V and 0 bases from J, the junction kept 3 bases outside the gene matches. The CDR3 loop spans 15 amino acids. The DNA for the CDR3 is TGTGCCAGCAGCTCGGGACTAGTTAGCACAGATACGCAGTATTTT. Protein product: CASSSGLVSTDTQYF.

This clone has a single count. The rearrangement uses TRBV2 and TRBJ2-3; TRBD1 matches at 10 bases. CDR3 length: 15 residues. The V gene's germline CDR1 is SNHLY and CDR2 FYNNEI. The V segment lost 6 bases and the J segment 2 bases; nucleotides outside the gene matches: 5. Here the CDR3 reads CASRPGQGFTDTQYF. The CDR3 bases are TGTGCCAGCAGGCCGGGACAGGGGTTCACAGATACGCAGTATTTT.

The chain carries TRBV5-1 and TRBJ2-1, with 7 bases matching TRBD2. The V segment lost 5 bases and the J segment 5 bases; nucleotides outside the gene matches: 10. Germline V lookup: CDR1 SGHRS, CDR2 YFSETQ. This CDR3 contains 15 residues. CDR3 coding DNA: TGCGCCAGCAGAATGGAGCCCGGGACTAACAATGAGCAGTTCTTC. Its protein product is CASRMEPGTNNEQFF.

The V gene is TRBV5-1, the J gene TRBJ1-3, with a tentative D call TRBD1 (6 bases). Trimming took off 0 bases at V and 1 base at J, with 11 bases between the two ends. CDR1 and CDR2 from the germline V gene are SGHRS and YFSETQ. CDR3 size: 16 residues. The chain's CDR3 is CASSLGPTGSGNTIYF. DNA of the CDR3: TGCGCCAGCAGCTTGGGGCCTACAGGGTCTGGAAACACCATATATTTT.